This passage covers 5 T cell receptor beta chains from one sample sequenced in a study of regulatory T cells in long-lasting Graves disease. This sample's time point: newly diagnosed GD, antithyroid drugs for less than 3 months. After RNA was extracted from PBMCs, the TCR library was made from it. iRepertoire HTBI primers and Arm-PCR of CDR3 regions built TCR beta libraries. TCRdb analysed the multiplex PCR reads with MiXCR anew, one entry per CDR3 protein. This sample has 350,000 to 500,000 distinct CDR3 sequences; around 17% occur once, and the top ten carry 23%. This sample also appeared in a second study, on T cells in Graves' hyperthyroidism and ophthalmopathy.

The sample here was peripheral blood mononuclear cells (PBMCs), taken at new diagnosis, from a patient treated with antithyroid drugs. These receptors all come from a woman younger than 35 with Graves disease.

Many counts were recorded for this clonotype. The chain has TRBV5-1 and TRBJ2-3, with 7 bases aligning to TRBD1. Germline lookup yields CDR1 SGHRS and CDR2 YFSETQ. The V segment lost 4 bases and the J segment 4 bases; nucleotides outside the gene matches: 9. This CDR3 is 15 amino acids long. CDR3 DNA: TGCGCCAGCAGCCAGGGACAGCTGAGGGCAGATACGCAGTATTTT. Residues: CASSQGQLRADTQYF.

This clonotype was observed many times. This rearrangement joins TRBV9 to TRBJ2-1, with 12 bases fitting TRBD2. Germline values: CDR1 SGDLS, CDR2 YYNGEE. There are 17 residues in the CDR3. J gave up 5 bases and V 0 bases, and 6 bases lay outside the gene matches. CDR3 loop: CASSVAPTSGRNNEQFF. The CDR3 DNA reads as TGTGCCAGCAGCGTAGCCCCGACTAGCGGGAGAAACAATGAGCAGTTCTTC.

This clonotype was counted many times. This rearrangement joins TRBV28 to TRBJ2-3, with TRBD2 matching over 10 bases. Germline loops: CDR1 MDHEN, CDR2 SYDVKM. The CDR3 loop spans 19 amino acids. J gave up 2 bases and V 2 bases, and 13 bases lay outside the gene matches. Written as DNA, the CDR3 is TGTGCCAGCAGTTTACCCAATTTCTTAGCGGGAGGTCCCACAGATACGCAGTATTTT. Translated: CASSLPNFLAGGPTDTQYF.

The chain recombines TRBV15 with TRBJ2-6; 8 bases align to TRBD1. CDR1 and CDR2 (germline): LNHNV, YYDKDF (reference sequence). The CDR3 covers 16 residues. The trim removed 5 bases at V and 4 bases at J, leaving 7 bases unmatched. In DNA form, the CDR3 reads TGTGCCACCAGCGGCCGGACAGGGTCGGGGGCCAACGTCCTGACTTTC. It codes for CATSGRTGSGANVLTF.

The rearrangement joins TRBV7-2 to TRBJ2-1; 7 bases agree with TRBD1. V lost 1 base and J lost 10; bases outside the gene matches: 13. The CDR3 has 16 amino acids. In germline, CDR1 is SGHTA, CDR2 FQGNSA. CDR3 amino acids: CASSLEPLTGTREQFF. The CDR3 DNA sequence: TGTGCCAGCAGCTTAGAGCCCCTGACAGGGACCAGGGAGCAGTTCTTC.